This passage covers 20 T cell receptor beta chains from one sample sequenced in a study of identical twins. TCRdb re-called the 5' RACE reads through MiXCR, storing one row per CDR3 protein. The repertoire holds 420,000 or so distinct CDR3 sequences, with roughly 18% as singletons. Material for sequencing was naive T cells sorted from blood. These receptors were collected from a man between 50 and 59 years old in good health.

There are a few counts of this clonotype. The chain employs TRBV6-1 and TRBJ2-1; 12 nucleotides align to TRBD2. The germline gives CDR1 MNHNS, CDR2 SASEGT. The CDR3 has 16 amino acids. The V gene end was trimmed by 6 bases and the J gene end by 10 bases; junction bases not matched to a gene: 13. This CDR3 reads CASSHLLAGGSYEQFF. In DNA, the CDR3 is TGTGCCAGCAGCCATCTTCTAGCGGGAGGGTCCTACGAGCAGTTCTTC.

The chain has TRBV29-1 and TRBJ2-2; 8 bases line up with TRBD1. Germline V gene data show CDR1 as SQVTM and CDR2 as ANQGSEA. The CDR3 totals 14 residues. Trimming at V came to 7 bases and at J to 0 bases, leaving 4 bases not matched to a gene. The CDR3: CSARGRTNTGELFF. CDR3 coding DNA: TGCAGCGCCAGGGGGCGGACGAACACCGGGGAGCTGTTTTTT.

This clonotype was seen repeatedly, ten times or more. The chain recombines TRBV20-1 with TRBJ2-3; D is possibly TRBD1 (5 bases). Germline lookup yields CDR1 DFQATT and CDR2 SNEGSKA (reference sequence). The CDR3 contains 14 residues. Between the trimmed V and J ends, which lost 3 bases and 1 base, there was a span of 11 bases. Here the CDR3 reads CSASVGRGTDTQYF. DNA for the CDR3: TGCAGTGCTAGTGTGGGGCGAGGCACAGATACGCAGTATTTT.

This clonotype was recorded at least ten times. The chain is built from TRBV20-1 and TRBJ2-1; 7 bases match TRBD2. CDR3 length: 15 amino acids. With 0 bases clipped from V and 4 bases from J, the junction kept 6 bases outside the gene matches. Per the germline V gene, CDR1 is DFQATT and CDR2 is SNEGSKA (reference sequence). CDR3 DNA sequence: TGCAGTGCTAGAGATCCAGCGGGGAGATACAATGAGCAGTTCTTC. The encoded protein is CSARDPAGRYNEQFF.

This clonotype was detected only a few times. The chain's CDR3 is CASSSNTGGADTYGYTF. CDR3 nucleotides: TGTGCCAGCAGCTCAAATACAGGGGGCGCGGATACCTATGGCTACACCTTC. The chain carries TRBV11-1 and TRBJ1-2, with TRBD1 matching over 9 bases. The CDR3 has 17 residues. The ends lost 4 bases at V and 4 bases at J; junction bases unmatched: 13. CDR1 is SGHAT, CDR2 FQDESV, per germline (reference sequence).

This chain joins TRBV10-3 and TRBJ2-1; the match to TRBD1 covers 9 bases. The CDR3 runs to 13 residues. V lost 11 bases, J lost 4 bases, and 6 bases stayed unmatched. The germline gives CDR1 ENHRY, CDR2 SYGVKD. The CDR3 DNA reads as TGTGCCGTAACAGGGGGCGCTTACAATGAGCAGTTCTTC. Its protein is CAVTGGAYNEQFF.

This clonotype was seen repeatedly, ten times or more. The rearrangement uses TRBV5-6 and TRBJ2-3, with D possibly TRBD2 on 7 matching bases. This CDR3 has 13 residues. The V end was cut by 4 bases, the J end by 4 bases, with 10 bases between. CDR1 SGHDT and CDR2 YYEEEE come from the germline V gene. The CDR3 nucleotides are TGTGCCAGCAGCGGGGGGGCATCAGATACGCAGTATTTT. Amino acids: CASSGGASDTQYF.

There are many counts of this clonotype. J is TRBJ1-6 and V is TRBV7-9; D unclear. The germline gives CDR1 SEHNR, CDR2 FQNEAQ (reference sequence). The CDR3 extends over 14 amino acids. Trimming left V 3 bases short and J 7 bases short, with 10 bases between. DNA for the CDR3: TGTGCCAGCAGCTTGGGTTTTAGAAATTCACCCCTCCACTTT. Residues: CASSLGFRNSPLHF.

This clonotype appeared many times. The CDR3 DNA sequence: TGTGCCAGCAGTCCTAGCGAGGAGGACAATGAGCAGTTCTTC. Encoded protein: CASSPSEEDNEQFF. The rearrangement joins TRBV11-2 to TRBJ2-1; TRBD2 might be the D (6 bases). V was clipped by 6 bases and J by 5 bases, with 14 bases between them. In germline, CDR1 is SGHAT, CDR2 FQNNGV. The CDR3 has 14 amino acids. Drawing the rest from reference TRBV11-2 and TRBJ2-1, the complete variable domain is EAGVAQSPRYKIIEKRQSVAFWCNPISGHATLYWYQQILGQGPKLLIQFQNNGVVDDSQLPKDRFSAERLKGVDSTLKIQPAKLEDSAVYLCASSPSEEDNEQFFGPGTRLTVL.

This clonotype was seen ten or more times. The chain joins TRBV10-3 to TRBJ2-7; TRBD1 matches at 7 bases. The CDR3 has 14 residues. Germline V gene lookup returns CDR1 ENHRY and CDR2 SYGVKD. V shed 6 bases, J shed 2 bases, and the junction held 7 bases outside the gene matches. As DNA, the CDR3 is TGTGCCATCAGAAGGACAGGAATGACCTACGAGCAGTACTTC. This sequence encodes CAIRRTGMTYEQYF.

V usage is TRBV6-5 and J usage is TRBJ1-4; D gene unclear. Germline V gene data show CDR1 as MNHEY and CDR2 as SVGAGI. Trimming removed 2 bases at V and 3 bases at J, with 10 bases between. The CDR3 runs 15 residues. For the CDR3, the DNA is TGTGCCAGCAGTTACGCCGGGCGGTCTAATGAAAAACTGTTTTTT. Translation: CASSYAGRSNEKLFF.

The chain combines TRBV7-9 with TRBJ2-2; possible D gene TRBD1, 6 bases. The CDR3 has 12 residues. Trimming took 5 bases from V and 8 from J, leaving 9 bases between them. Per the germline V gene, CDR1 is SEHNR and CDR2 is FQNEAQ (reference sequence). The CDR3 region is CASSAGTGELFF. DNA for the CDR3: TGTGCCAGCAGCGCCGGGACAGGGGAGCTGTTTTTT.

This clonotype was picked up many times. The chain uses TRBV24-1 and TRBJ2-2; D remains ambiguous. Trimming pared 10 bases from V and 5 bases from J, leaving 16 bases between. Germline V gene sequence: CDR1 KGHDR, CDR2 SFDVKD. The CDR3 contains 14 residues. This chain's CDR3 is CATASIGKTGELFF. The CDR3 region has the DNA TGTGCCACAGCCTCCATTGGGAAGACCGGGGAGCTGTTTTTT.

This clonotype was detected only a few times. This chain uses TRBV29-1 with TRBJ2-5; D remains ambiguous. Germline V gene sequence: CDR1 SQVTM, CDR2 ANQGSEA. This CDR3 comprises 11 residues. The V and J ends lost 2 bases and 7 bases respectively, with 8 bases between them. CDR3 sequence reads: CSVEYYGTQYF. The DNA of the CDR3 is TGCAGCGTTGAATATTACGGGACCCAGTACTTC.

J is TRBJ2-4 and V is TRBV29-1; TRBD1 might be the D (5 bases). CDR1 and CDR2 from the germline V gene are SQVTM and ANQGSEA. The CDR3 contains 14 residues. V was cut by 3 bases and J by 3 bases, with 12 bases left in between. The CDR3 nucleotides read TGCAGCGTTGAGGACCTAAGGGGCAAAAACATTCAGTACTTC. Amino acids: CSVEDLRGKNIQYF.

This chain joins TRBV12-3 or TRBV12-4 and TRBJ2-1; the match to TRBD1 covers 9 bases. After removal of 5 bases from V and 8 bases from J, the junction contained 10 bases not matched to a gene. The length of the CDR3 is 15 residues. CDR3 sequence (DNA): TGTGCCAGCAGTCTCGGGGACAGGGTTTTTCATGAGCAGTTCTTC. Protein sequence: CASSLGDRVFHEQFF.

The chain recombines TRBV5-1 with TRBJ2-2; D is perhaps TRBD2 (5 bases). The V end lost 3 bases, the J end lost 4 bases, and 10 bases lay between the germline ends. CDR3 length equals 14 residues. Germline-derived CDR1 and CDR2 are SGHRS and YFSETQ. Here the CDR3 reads CASSSGSGTGELFF. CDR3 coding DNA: TGCGCCAGCAGCTCGGGGTCAGGCACCGGGGAGCTGTTTTTT.

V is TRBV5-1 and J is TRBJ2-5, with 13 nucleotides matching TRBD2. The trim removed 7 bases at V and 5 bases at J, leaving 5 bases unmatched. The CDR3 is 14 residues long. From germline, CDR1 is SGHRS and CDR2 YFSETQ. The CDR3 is CASGLAGERETQYF. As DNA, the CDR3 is TGCGCCAGCGGACTAGCGGGAGAGCGGGAGACCCAGTACTTC.

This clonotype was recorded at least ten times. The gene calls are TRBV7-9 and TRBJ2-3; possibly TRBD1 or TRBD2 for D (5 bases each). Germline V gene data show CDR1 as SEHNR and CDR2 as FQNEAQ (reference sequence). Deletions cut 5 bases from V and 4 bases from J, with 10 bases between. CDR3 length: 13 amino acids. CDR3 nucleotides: TGTGCCAGCAGCCCAGAGGGGCCAGATACGCAGTATTTT. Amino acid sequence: CASSPEGPDTQYF.

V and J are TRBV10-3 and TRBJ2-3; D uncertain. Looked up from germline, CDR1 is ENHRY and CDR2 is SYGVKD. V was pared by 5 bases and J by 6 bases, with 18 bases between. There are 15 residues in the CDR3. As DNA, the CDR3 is TGTGCCATCAGTACTACCCGAGGAGAGCTGGATACGCAGTATTTT. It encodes CAISTTRGELDTQYF.